This T cell receptor (beta chain) was profiled in a study of regulatory T cells in long-lasting Graves disease. Combining iRepertoire HTBI primers with Arm-PCR of CDR3 regions, the authors built TCR beta libraries. TCRdb processed the multiplex PCR reads anew with MiXCR; each CDR3 protein has one entry. Found here are 500,000 or so distinct CDR3 sequences, about 15% of them singletons; the top ten hold 25%. This clonotype was observed a handful of times. A much larger clone differs by one base, so this may be a read error. The conserved closing phenylalanine or tryptophan is absent in this CDR3, likely reflecting a read error. This CDR3 comprises 13 residues. The germline V and J ends were trimmed by 3 bases and 3 bases, with 8 bases remaining between them. Per the germline V gene, CDR1 is MNHEY and CDR2 is SVGAGI. The time point is: newly diagnosed GD, antithyroid drugs for less than 3 months. The TCR library was made from RNA extracted from PBMCs.

In addition, the sample was reused for a study of T cells in Graves' hyperthyroidism and ophthalmopathy. This second study notes: Carried out on the TCR CDR3, a first-round RT-PCR used the HTBI primer set.

The source is a woman aged 35-65 years with Graves disease. The material sequenced was peripheral blood mononuclear cells (PBMCs), taken at new diagnosis, from a patient treated with antithyroid drugs. The chain combines TRBV6-5 with TRBJ1-1, with no clear D. In DNA, the CDR3 is TGTGCCAGCAGTTATCCGATGGACACTGAAGCTTTCCTT. Translated: CASSYPMDTEAFL.